What follows describes a single T cell receptor (beta chain). A read error is possible here, since a much larger clone lies one base away. Peripheral blood samples of roughly 9.8 milliliters were drawn from each donor. Extraction yielded at least 6 micrograms of total RNA per sample. The data were obtained in a study of blood T cells in healthy people across ages. The CDR3 loop spans 13 amino acids. Trimming cost V 11 bases and J 3 bases, with 16 bases left between them. With a J-beta primer mix and a sample-barcoded 5' primer, a second PCR ran roughly 7 to 11 cycles. TCRdb recomputed calls from the 5' RACE reads with MiXCR, one row per CDR3 protein. The sample yields hundreds of thousands of distinct CDR3 sequences, 32% seen once.

The sequencing sample was made of blood. The chain links TRBV12-3 or TRBV12-4 to TRBJ1-1, with D possibly TRBD1 on 5 matching bases. This sequence originates from a woman at least 80 years old in good health. As DNA, the CDR3 is TGTGCCTTACGGGGGTGGGAGGACACTGAAGCTTTCTTT. Translation: CALRGWEDTEAFF.